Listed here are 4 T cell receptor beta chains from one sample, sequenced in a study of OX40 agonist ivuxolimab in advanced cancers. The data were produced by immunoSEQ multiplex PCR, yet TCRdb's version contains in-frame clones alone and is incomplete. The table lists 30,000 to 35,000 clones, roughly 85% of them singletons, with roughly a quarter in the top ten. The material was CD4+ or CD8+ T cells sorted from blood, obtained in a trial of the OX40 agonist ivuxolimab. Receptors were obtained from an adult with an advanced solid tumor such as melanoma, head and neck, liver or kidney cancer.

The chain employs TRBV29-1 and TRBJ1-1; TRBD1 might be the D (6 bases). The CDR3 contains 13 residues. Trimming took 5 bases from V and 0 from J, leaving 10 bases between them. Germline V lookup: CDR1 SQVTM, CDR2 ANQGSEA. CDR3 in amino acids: CSVLQGLNTEAFF. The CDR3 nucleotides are TGCAGCGTTTTACAGGGATTGAACACTGAAGCTTTCTTT.

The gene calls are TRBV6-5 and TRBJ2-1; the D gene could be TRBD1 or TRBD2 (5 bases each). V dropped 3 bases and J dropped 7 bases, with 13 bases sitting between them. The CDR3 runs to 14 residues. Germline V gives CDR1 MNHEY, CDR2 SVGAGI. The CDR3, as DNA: TGTGCCAGCAGTTATACGGGACCTGAGAATGAGCAGTTCTTC. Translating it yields CASSYTGPENEQFF.

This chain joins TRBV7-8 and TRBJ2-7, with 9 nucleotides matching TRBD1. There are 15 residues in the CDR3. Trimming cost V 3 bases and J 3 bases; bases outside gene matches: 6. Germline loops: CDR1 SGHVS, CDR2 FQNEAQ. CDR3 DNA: TGTGCCAGCAGCTTCTCGACAGGGGGGCTCTACGAGCAGTACTTC. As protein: CASSFSTGGLYEQYF.

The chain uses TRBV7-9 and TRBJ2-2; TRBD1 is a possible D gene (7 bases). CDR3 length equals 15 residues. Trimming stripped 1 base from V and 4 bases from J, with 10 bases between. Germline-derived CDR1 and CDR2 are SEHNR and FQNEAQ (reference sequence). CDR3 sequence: CASSLGQGGTGELFF. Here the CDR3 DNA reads TGTGCCAGCAGCTTAGGCCAGGGGGGCACCGGGGAGCTGTTTTTT.